Below are 9 T cell receptor beta chains sequenced from a single sample in a study of shared clonotypes between healthy human individuals. CD45RO-negative CD8 cells positively selected for CCR7 made up the naive population, which excluded terminally differentiated effector memory CD45RA+ cells. Sequenced by immunoSEQ multiplex PCR; TCRdb stores in-frame clones only, minus some. The sample lists over 2,000,000 clones, around 93% seen once, with more than 1.5% in the top ten. Sequencing used naive CD8+ T cells from PBMCs. These receptors all stem from a man between 18 and 29 years old in good health. Some clones in this sample may be carry-over from other donors' samples.

This clone came up once. The chain couples TRBV6-1 to TRBJ2-5; the match to TRBD2 covers 10 bases. The CDR3 runs 15 residues. Trimming took 7 bases from V and 5 from J; bases not matched to a gene: 10. CDR1 is MNHNS and CDR2 is SASEGT in the germline V gene. CDR3 in DNA: TGTGCCAGCAACCGACTAGCGGGCCGTAGGGAGACCCAGTACTTC. This codes for CASNRLAGRRETQYF.

J is TRBJ1-5 and V is TRBV21-1. TRBV21-1 is a recognized pseudogene. The CDR3 is made up of 15 amino acids. The CDR3 is CASSERRGSNQPQHF. CDR3 coding DNA: TGTGCCAGCAGCGAAAGGCGGGGCAGTAATCAGCCCCAGCATTTT.

The V and J genes are TRBV6-5 and TRBJ1-1; 8 bases align to TRBD1. V shed 6 bases and J 7 bases; nucleotides not matched to a gene: 7. CDR3 length: 13 residues. From germline, CDR1 is MNHEY and CDR2 SVGAGI. CDR3: CASSPRGRDEAFF. Written as DNA, the CDR3 is TGTGCCAGCAGCCCCAGGGGGCGGGATGAAGCTTTCTTT.

The chain uses TRBV13 and TRBJ2-3; D not certain. The CDR3 spans 13 residues. Per the germline V gene, CDR1 is PRHDT and CDR2 is FYEKMQ (reference sequence). V dropped 0 bases and J dropped 8 bases, with 9 bases sitting between them. The CDR3 nucleotides read TGTGCCAGCAGCTTAGGCGTTCAGTCTACGCAGTATTTT. Protein sequence: CASSLGVQSTQYF.

This rearrangement joins TRBV27 to TRBJ2-1; D is perhaps TRBD1 (6 bases). This CDR3 spans 19 amino acids. With 1 base removed from V and 6 bases from J, the gap between germline ends came to 25 bases. Germline CDR1 is MNHEY and CDR2 is SMNVEV (reference sequence). CDR3 coding DNA: TGTGCCAGCAGTTTATTACTCGGGGTTGAAGCAGGGGTTCGCAATGAGCAGTTCTTC. As protein: CASSLLLGVEAGVRNEQFF.

Details on this clone: Other DNA sequences within the sample encode an identical CDR3. This sequence joins TRBV27 and TRBJ2-1, with TRBD2 matching 9 bases. The CDR3 length is 18 residues. CDR1 and CDR2 from the germline V gene are MNHEY and SMNVEV (reference sequence). Trimming removed 2 bases from V and 0 bases from J; junction bases left unmatched: 8. The CDR3 protein is CASSLLAGGRSSYNEQFF. CDR3 coding DNA: TGTGCCAGCAGTTTACTCGCGGGAGGGCGAAGCTCCTACAATGAGCAGTTCTTC.

The chain is built from TRBV4-3 and TRBJ2-2; D unresolved. The germline CDR1 and CDR2 sequences are LGHNA and YSLEER. With 0 bases removed from V and 0 bases from J, the gap between germline ends came to 11 bases. The CDR3 is 17 residues long. The chain's CDR3 is CASSQDDWHANTGELFF. The DNA for the CDR3 is TGCGCCAGCAGCCAAGATGACTGGCACGCGAACACCGGGGAGCTGTTTTTT.

A word on this clone: The same CDR3 also results from other DNA sequences found in this sample. CDR3 sequence: CASSITYEQYF. Written as DNA, the CDR3 is TGTGCCAGCAGTATTACCTACGAGCAGTACTTC. The chain joins TRBV28 to TRBJ2-7; the D is unclear. Germline assignment: CDR1 MDHEN and CDR2 SYDVKM. The CDR3 runs 11 residues. The V gene lost 5 bases and the J gene lost 2 bases, with 4 bases spanning the gap.

The V gene is TRBV27, the J gene TRBJ2-7; D uncertain. This CDR3 spans 13 amino acids. Between the trimmed V and J ends, which lost 4 bases and 5 bases, there was a span of 12 bases. Germline-derived CDR1 and CDR2 are MNHEY and SMNVEV (reference sequence). CDR3 in amino acids: CASSSTPPHEQYF. For the CDR3, the DNA is TGTGCCAGCAGTTCGACCCCTCCCCACGAGCAGTACTTC.